Below are 5 T cell receptor beta chains sequenced from a single sample in a study of human T cells and chemical hapten exposure. Sample time point: patch test 2, 6 weeks after DPC sensitization. Treatment described: therapeutic diphenylcyclopropenone sensitization with weekly scalp DPC. TCRdb ran MiXCR on the RACE reads and lists one entry per CDR3 protein. The data hold under 450,000 distinct CDR3 sequences, with just under 6.5% observed a single time. Sequencing used whole blood, obtained in connection with sensitization to the hapten diphenylcyclopropenone (DPC). Receptors originate from a woman aged 18-29 years with alopecia areata. Some clones in this sample may be carry-over from other donors' samples.

Ten or more counts support this clonotype. The chain is built from TRBV10-3 and TRBJ2-1; TRBD2 agrees at 9 bases. The CDR3 is made up of 18 amino acids. Germline-derived CDR1 and CDR2 are ENHRY and SYGVKD. Trimming took 0 bases from V and 2 from J; bases not matched to a gene: 8. The CDR3 nucleotides are TGTGCCATCAGTGAGTCTTCCCGACTAGCGGCCACCTACAATGAGCAGTTCTTC. This sequence encodes CAISESSRLAATYNEQFF.

This clonotype was counted a few times. The V and J genes are TRBV7-6 and TRBJ2-3; D remains ambiguous. V was trimmed by 1 base and J by 6 bases, leaving 11 bases between them. In germline, CDR1 is SGHVS, CDR2 FNYEAQ. The CDR3 has 14 amino acids. For the CDR3, the DNA is TGTGCCAGCAGCTTAGAAAAGGGTTCGGATACGCAGTATTTT. Translated, it gives CASSLEKGSDTQYF.

This clonotype was counted many times. This chain links TRBV6-5 with TRBJ1-2, with D tentatively TRBD1 (6 bases). Germline V gene sequence: CDR1 MNHEY, CDR2 SVGAGI. Trimming removed 0 bases from V and 4 bases from J, with 12 bases in between. This CDR3 is 15 amino acids long. CDR3 bases: TGTGCCAGCAGTTACTCGCGGACAGCCTTCTATGGCTACACCTTC. The encoded protein is CASSYSRTAFYGYTF.

This clonotype was seen many times. The V call is TRBV5-5, the J call TRBJ1-6; D ambiguous. V lost 4 bases, J lost 9 bases, and 17 bases lay in between. CDR1 SGHKS and CDR2 YYEKEE come from the germline V gene (reference sequence). This CDR3 has 15 residues. CDR3 region: CASSTTGPLGSPLHF. DNA of the CDR3: TGTGCCAGCAGCACAACTGGGCCATTGGGTTCACCCCTCCACTTT. Looking up the rest from reference TRBV5-5 and TRBJ1-6 gives the full variable domain: DAGVTQSPTHLIKTRGQQVTLRCSPISGHKSVSWYQQVLGQGPQFIFQYYEKEERGRGNFPDRFSARQFPNYSSELNVNALLLGDSALYLCASSTTGPLGSPLHFGNGTRLTVT.

This clonotype was observed many times. J is TRBJ2-3 and V is TRBV7-3, with D possibly called TRBD1 or TRBD2 (7 bases each). CDR3 size: 15 residues. V was trimmed by 4 bases and J by 0 bases, leaving 11 bases between them. CDR1 and CDR2 from the germline V gene are SGHTA and FQGTGA. CDR3 DNA: TGTGCCAGCAGCTCCAGGGGGGGTAGCACAGATACGCAGTATTTT. It specifies CASSSRGGSTDTQYF.